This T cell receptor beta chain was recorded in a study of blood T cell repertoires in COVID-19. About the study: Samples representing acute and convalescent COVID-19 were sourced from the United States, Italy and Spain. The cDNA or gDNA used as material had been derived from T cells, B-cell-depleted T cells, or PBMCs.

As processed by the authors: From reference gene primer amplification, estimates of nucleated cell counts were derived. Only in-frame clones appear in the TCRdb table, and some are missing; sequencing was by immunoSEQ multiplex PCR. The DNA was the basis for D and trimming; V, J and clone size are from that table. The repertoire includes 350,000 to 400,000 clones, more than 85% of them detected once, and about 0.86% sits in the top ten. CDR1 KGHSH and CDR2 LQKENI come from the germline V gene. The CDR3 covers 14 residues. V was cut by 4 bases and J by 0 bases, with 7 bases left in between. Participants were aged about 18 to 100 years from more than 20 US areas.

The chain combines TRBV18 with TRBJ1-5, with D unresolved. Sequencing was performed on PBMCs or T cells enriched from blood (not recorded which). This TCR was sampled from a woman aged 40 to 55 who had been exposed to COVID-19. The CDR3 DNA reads TGTGCCAGCTCACAGGCGGGTAGCAATCAGCCCCAGCATTTT. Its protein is CASSQAGSNQPQHF.